This record concerns one T cell receptor (beta chain) sequence. Its target antigen remains unknown. Base qualities are not provided; no much larger clone lies one nucleotide away. The entry originates in a study of blood T cell repertoires in COVID-19 (dated by TCRdb to 2018 to 2021). The study in broad terms: The collaborator samples originated in the United States, Italy and Spain and spanned the acute and convalescent phases of COVID-19. Subjects who had been exposed to COVID-19, were actively infected with it, or had recovered from it provided the deeply sampled blood TCRbeta repertoires that made up the dataset. Samples were obtained from the ongoing ImmuneRACE study (first 160 participants) and from about 1,300 subjects provided by 6 global collaborators. Where HLA class I and class II types were available, the types were taken from metadata supplied by the sample provider, not from assay-based typing. A de-identified subject ID, COVID-19 status, age in years and sex were almost always included in the sample metadata. The material from the prospective study consisted of cDNA or gDNA derived from T cells, B-cell-depleted T cells, or PBMCs. The repertoires were released in a freely available public database intended as a resource for research on the immune response to SARS-CoV-2.

TCRbeta CDR3 regions were amplified from genomic DNA using the immunoSEQ Assay, a bias-controlled multiplex PCR. Under the source paper's analysis protocol: The number of nucleated cells in each sample was estimated from the amplification of reference gene primers within the assay. Sequence reads were collapsed and filtered to measure the absolute abundance of every unique TCRbeta CDR3 rearrangement. For each sample, productive Simpson clonality was calculated as the square root of Simpson's diversity index across productive rearrangements. TCRdb holds this immuneACCESS table with in-frame rearrangements only. Some clones are missing; in checked studies, unresolved V genes explain under half, and the rest has no known cause. V and J calls plus clone size are reproduced from that table; the DNA served to infer D and trimming. This sample has roughly 200,000 clones in its table, and around 86% of those were observed once. The ten largest account for 3.8% of the sample.

Trimming removed 2 bases from V and 1 base from J; the gene matches leave 10 bases unexplained. The germline V gene supplies CDR1 SGHRS and CDR2 YFSETQ. The CDR3 holds 19 amino acids from the cysteine to the phenylalanine. Of all the DNA, just the CDR3 is kept, 57 bases in frame from base 1. Study-wide conclusions, independent of this receptor: The amount of clinical and demographic metadata varied by source and participant and was provided uncurated.

Participants in the prospective study were aged about 18 to 95 years, lived in over 20 United States geographic areas, and enrolled through a virtual design. In the prospective study, cohorts were assigned on the basis of participant-reported clinical history obtained from a screening survey and a study questionnaire. In the prospective study, mobile phlebotomists collected whole blood, serum and a nasopharyngeal or oropharyngeal swab from each participant. Participants in the prospective study had the option to provide additional blood draws and questionnaires over a roughly 2-month period. Before DNA extraction, blood samples from the prospective study were shipped at room temperature or frozen.

The clonotype was recovered from a woman aged 40 to 49 with acute COVID-19. Input material: PBMCs or T cells enriched from blood (not recorded which). The V and J genes are TRBV5-1 and TRBJ2-7; the junction holds 15 bases that match TRBD2. Here the CDR3 is given as CASSLPRTSGRAMSYEQYF. The sequenced DNA: TGCGCCAGCAGCTTACCGAGGACTAGCGGGAGGGCGATGTCCTACGAGCAGTACTTC.